The following is a T cell receptor beta chain sequence with its context. Other DNA sequences within the sample encode an identical CDR3. This sample was included in a study of blood T cell repertoires in COVID-19. Sequenced by immunoSEQ multiplex PCR; TCRdb stores in-frame clones only, minus some. The data show hundreds of thousands of clones, with 75% to 90% seen just once and roughly 5% held by the top ten. The germline V gene encodes CDR1 KGHSH and CDR2 LQKENI. The CDR3 runs 18 residues. V dropped 0 bases and J dropped 5; count of bases not matched to a gene: 5. Material for sequencing was PBMCs or T cells enriched from blood (not recorded which). This rearrangement joins TRBV18 to TRBJ2-2, with 14 bases identical to TRBD2. This TCR derives from a man in his sixties who had recovered from COVID-19. CDR3: CASSPPGLAGVGTGELFF. CDR3 in DNA: TGTGCCAGCTCACCACCGGGACTAGCGGGAGTCGGGACCGGGGAGCTGTTTTTT.